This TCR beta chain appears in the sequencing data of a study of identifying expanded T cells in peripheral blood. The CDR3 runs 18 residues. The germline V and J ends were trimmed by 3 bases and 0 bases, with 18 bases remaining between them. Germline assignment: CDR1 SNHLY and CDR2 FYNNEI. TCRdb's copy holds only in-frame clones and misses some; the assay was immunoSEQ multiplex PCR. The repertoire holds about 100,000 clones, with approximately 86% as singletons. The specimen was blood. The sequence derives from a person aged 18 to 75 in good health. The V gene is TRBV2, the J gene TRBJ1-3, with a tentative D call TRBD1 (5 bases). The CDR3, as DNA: TGTGCCAGCAGTGATAGGGCAGGGTTACTTTTCTCTGGAAACACCATATATTTT. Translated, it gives CASSDRAGLLFSGNTIYF. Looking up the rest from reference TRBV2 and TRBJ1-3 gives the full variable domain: EPEVTQTPSHQVTQMGQEVILRCVPISNHLYFYWYRQILGQKVEFLVSFYNNEISEKSEIFDDQFSVERPDGSNFTLKIRSTKLEDSAMYFCASSDRAGLLFSGNTIYFGEGSWLTVV.